Listed here are 11 T cell receptor beta chains from one sample, sequenced in a study of identifying expanded T cells in peripheral blood. Some clones are missing from TCRdb's copy, which holds only in-frame ones; the method was immunoSEQ multiplex PCR. The sample lists around 85,000 clones, about 89% occurring once. Sequenced: blood. The origin of the receptors is a person aged 18 to 75 in good health.

The genes are TRBV5-1 and TRBJ2-2, with TRBD2 matching over 14 bases. With 0 bases clipped from V and 4 bases from J, the junction kept 8 bases outside the gene matches. CDR3 length: 19 amino acids. Per the germline V gene, CDR1 is SGHRS and CDR2 is YFSETQ. This CDR3 reads CASSLDGTSGRRTTGELFF. In nucleotides, the CDR3 is TGCGCCAGCAGCTTGGACGGGACTAGCGGGAGACGGACCACCGGGGAGCTGTTTTTT.

The chain combines TRBV28 with TRBJ2-5; D assignment may be TRBD1 or TRBD2 (6 bases each). The germline gives CDR1 MDHEN, CDR2 SYDVKM. The V end lost 10 bases, the J end lost 3 bases, and 18 bases lay between the germline ends. There are 14 residues in the CDR3. CDR3 DNA sequence: TGTGCCACCTCGGTGGGGGGCTTGGAAGAGACCCAGTACTTC. Translated, it gives CATSVGGLEETQYF.

The CDR3: CASSPRPHFLVVGRALRVQYF. The CDR3 DNA reads as TGTGCCAGCTCACCACGACCTCACTTCCTAGTAGTCGGGAGGGCCCTACGTGTGCAGTACTTC. The chain recombines TRBV18 with TRBJ2-7; 8 positions match TRBD2. Germline trimming cut 1 base from V and 9 bases from J; bases unmatched to any gene: 29. Germline loops: CDR1 KGHSH, CDR2 LQKENI. The CDR3 runs to 21 residues.

This clone was counted a few times. This rearrangement joins TRBV9 to TRBJ2-3; D is tentatively TRBD1 or TRBD2 (5 bases each). The CDR3 has 16 amino acids. V lost 0 bases and J 2 bases, leaving 13 bases between the germline ends. Looked up from germline, CDR1 is SGDLS and CDR2 is YYNGEE. Here the CDR3 DNA reads TGTGCCAGCAGCGTAGCTACGGGGCTAAACACAGATACGCAGTATTTT. Protein sequence: CASSVATGLNTDTQYF.

J is TRBJ2-7 and V is TRBV4-3; 7 nucleotides match TRBD1. The CDR3 contains 14 residues. J lost 11 bases, V lost 4 bases, and 14 bases had no gene match. Germline V gives CDR1 LGHNA, CDR2 YSLEER. The CDR3 loop is CASSLEDISRGKYF. DNA of the CDR3: TGCGCCAGCAGCCTAGAGGATATTAGCAGGGGGAAGTACTTC.

Here the CDR3 DNA reads TGTGCCAGCAGTGGGGACAGTAGCAATCAGCCCCAGCATTTT. Protein sequence: CASSGDSSNQPQHF. This rearrangement joins TRBV6-1 to TRBJ1-5; 7 bases align to TRBD1. The CDR3 extends over 14 amino acids. V lost 4 bases and J lost 0; bases outside the gene matches: 0. Germline CDR1 MNHNS, CDR2 SASEGT.

The CDR3 region has the DNA TGTGCCAGCAGCTTGGCGGCAGTCCTCGGAGGCTACACCTTC. It encodes CASSLAAVLGGYTF. V and J are TRBV4-2 and TRBJ1-2; D call uncertain. Germline values: CDR1 LGHNA, CDR2 YNFKEQ. The ends were cut back, 5 bases at V and 8 bases at J, with 18 bases in the middle. This CDR3 contains 14 residues.

This clone was observed a handful of times. The chain couples TRBV6-5 to TRBJ1-2, with 7 bases lining up with TRBD1. The germline gives CDR1 MNHEY, CDR2 SVGAGI. Germline trimming cut 6 bases from V and 3 bases from J; bases unmatched to any gene: 4. This CDR3 region has 13 residues. In DNA, the CDR3 is TGTGCCAGCAGCCCAGGGGGGTACTATGGCTACACCTTC. It translates to CASSPGGYYGYTF.

The genes are TRBV4-2 and TRBJ2-1; TRBD2 agrees at 8 bases. Losses at the gene ends were 3 bases for V and 4 bases for J; bases not matched to a gene: 11. CDR3 length: 17 residues. From germline, CDR1 is LGHNA and CDR2 YNFKEQ. The CDR3 region has the DNA TGTGCCAGCAGCCAGTATCAGGGTAGCGGGACTTACAATGAGCAGTTCTTC. Residues: CASSQYQGSGTYNEQFF.

The rearrangement uses TRBV5-4 and TRBJ1-1; D unresolved. Trimming took off 0 bases at V and 4 bases at J, with 10 bases between the two ends. CDR3 length: 14 amino acids. In germline, CDR1 is SGHNT, CDR2 YYREEE (reference sequence). This CDR3 reads CASSLDWDGTEAFF. The DNA for the CDR3 is TGTGCCAGCAGCTTGGATTGGGATGGCACTGAAGCTTTCTTT.

This sequence joins TRBV4-3 and TRBJ2-1, with D unresolved. V lost 1 base and J lost 3, with 7 bases in between. Germline lookup yields CDR1 LGHNA and CDR2 YSLEER. The CDR3 length is 14 residues. CDR3 DNA sequence: TGCGCCAGCAGCCAAGTCGGTGGCTACAATGAGCAGTTCTTC. Its protein product is CASSQVGGYNEQFF.